A single sample gave rise to the 28 T cell receptor beta chains below, sequenced in a study of low-dose radiotherapy and immunotherapy resistance in tumors. First-strand cDNA relied on TRAV- and TRBV-specific primers spanning alpha and beta chains. Both a constant-region primer and a V-primer adapter served to amplify TCRs across 20 to 25 PCR cycles. A single record per CDR3 protein comes from TCRdb applying MiXCR to the reads. In the table there are roughly 13,000 distinct CDR3 sequences, less than 65% of which are singletons. These receptors all stem from a human donor with advanced metastatic prostate, ovarian, gallbladder or colorectal cancer (not recorded which). This table probably holds off-target reads from a library built for another chain.

The chain carries TRBV6-1 and TRBJ1-1, with TRBD1 identical over 8 bases. The CDR3 has 15 residues. Germline trimming cut 4 bases from V and 4 bases from J; bases unmatched to any gene: 8. CDR1 is MNHNS, CDR2 SASEGT, per germline. In nucleotides, the CDR3 is TGTGCCAGCAGTGCAAAGGTACAGGGGGGCACTGAAGCTTTCTTT. It encodes CASSAKVQGGTEAFF.

This clonotype appeared a single time. The rearrangement joins TRBV21-1 to TRBJ2-6. TRBV21-1 counts as a pseudogene. This CDR3 has 19 residues. In DNA form, the CDR3 reads TGTGCCAGCAGCAAAGTTACGGTTACTCCGGTCTCTGGGGCCAACGTCCTGACTTTC. This translates into CASSKVTVTPVSGANVLTF.

This clonotype appeared a few times. The rearrangement links TRBV6-2 or TRBV6-3 to TRBJ1-1; D uncertain. CDR1 MNHEY and CDR2 SVGEGT come from the germline V gene. CDR3 length: 13 residues. Trimming took off 8 bases at V and 1 base at J, with 11 bases between the two ends. The DNA for the CDR3 is TGTGCCAGCTGGAGGCCTGGGAACACTGAAGCTTTCTTT. Translation gives CASWRPGNTEAFF.

The V gene is TRBV20-1, the J gene TRBJ2-4; 9 positions match TRBD1. The CDR3 is 13 amino acids. V was pared by 0 bases and J by 7 bases, with 1 base of the junction left unmatched. Per germline, CDR1 DFQATT and CDR2 SNEGSKA (reference sequence). The CDR3, as DNA: TGCAGTGCTAGAGATACAGGGGGCAACATTCAGTACTTC. This codes for CSARDTGGNIQYF.

This clonotype was seen only a few times. The chain combines TRBV28 with TRBJ2-1; 13 bases are shared with TRBD2. The V segment lost 4 bases and the J segment 3 bases; nucleotides outside the gene matches: 6. The germline gives CDR1 MDHEN, CDR2 SYDVKM. The CDR3 has 17 amino acids. CDR3 nucleotide sequence: TGTGCCAGCAGTTCCCGACTAGCGGGGGGCGGCTACAATGAGCAGTTCTTC. It yields the protein CASSSRLAGGGYNEQFF.

The chain joins TRBV5-1 to TRBJ1-4; D remains unclear. Germline V gives CDR1 SGHRS, CDR2 YFSETQ. This CDR3 is 11 amino acids long. Trimming cost V 6 bases and J 6 bases, with 6 bases left between them. CDR3 bases: TGCGCCAGCAAATCAGATGAAAAACTGTTTTTT. This translates into CASKSDEKLFF. The full variable domain, in which reference TRBV5-1 and TRBJ1-4 provide the parts outside the CDR3, is KAGVTQTPRYLIKTRGQQVTLSCSPISGHRSVSWYQQTPGQGLQFLFEYFSETQRNKGNFPGRFSGRQFSNSRSEMNVSTLELGDSALYLCASKSDEKLFFGSGTQLSVL.

The chain joins TRBV6-5 to TRBJ2-1, with a possible D match to TRBD2 (5 bases). Looked up from germline, CDR1 is MNHEY and CDR2 is SVGAGI. The germline V and J ends were trimmed by 4 bases and 8 bases, with 21 bases remaining between them. The CDR3 is 16 amino acids. CDR3 amino acids: CASSSLFSSLGDEQFF. CDR3 sequence (DNA): TGTGCCAGCAGTTCTCTTTTCTCTAGCTTGGGCGATGAGCAGTTCTTC.

This rearrangement joins TRBV29-1 to TRBJ2-3, with D possibly matching TRBD2 (6 bases). The V gene lost 4 bases and the J gene lost 2 bases, with 10 bases spanning the gap. The germline V gene has CDR1 SQVTM and CDR2 ANQGSEA. This CDR3 is built from 13 residues. The CDR3 spells CSVGGLFTDTQYF. The CDR3 DNA follows: TGCAGCGTTGGGGGACTTTTCACAGATACGCAGTATTTT.

The chain links TRBV7-2 to TRBJ2-7; 8 bases agree with TRBD1. The CDR3 has 14 residues. V dropped 1 base and J dropped 4; count of bases not matched to a gene: 3. Germline CDR1 and CDR2: SGHTA and FQGNSA. The CDR3 sequence: CASSLGTGNYEQYF. The CDR3 DNA reads as TGTGCCAGCAGCTTAGGGACAGGGAATTACGAGCAGTACTTC.

This clonotype was seen a handful of times. The chain recombines TRBV11-2 with TRBJ2-7, with a weak D call TRBD1 (6 bases). V was pared by 5 bases and J by 4 bases, with 12 bases between. Looked up from germline, CDR1 is SGHAT and CDR2 is FQNNGV. This CDR3 region has 13 residues. CDR3 protein: CASSKPDSYEQYF. In nucleotides, the CDR3 is TGTGCCAGCAGCAAGCCGGACAGTTACGAGCAGTACTTC.

The rearrangement joins TRBV4-2 to TRBJ2-3; D is possibly TRBD2 (7 bases). Trimming cost V 0 bases and J 4 bases, with 17 bases left between them. The CDR3 has 17 amino acids. The germline CDR1 and CDR2 sequences are LGHNA and YNFKEQ. The CDR3 here is CASSQEFGGGGADTQYF. The CDR3 bases are TGTGCCAGCAGCCAAGAATTCGGTGGAGGGGGGGCAGATACGCAGTATTTT.

This clonotype was picked up a small number of times. The chain recombines TRBV27 with TRBJ2-1; D uncertain. CDR1 and CDR2 (germline): MNHEY, SMNVEV (reference sequence). The length of the CDR3 is 16 residues. Trimming stripped 5 bases from V and 1 base from J, with 15 bases between. In nucleotides, the CDR3 is TGTGCCAGCAGTCCCTCCGTAAGGGTTTCCTACAATGAGCAGTTCTTC. Amino acids: CASSPSVRVSYNEQFF.

The genes are TRBV2 and TRBJ1-2; tentative D call: TRBD1 (5 bases). The CDR3 has 16 amino acids. In germline, CDR1 is SNHLY, CDR2 FYNNEI. V was cut by 6 bases and J by 5 bases, with 22 bases left in between. CDR3 bases: TGTGCCAGCAGCCTCGTTGGGGCCGGGGCCCTTTATGGCTACACCTTC. Its translation is CASSLVGAGALYGYTF.

This chain links TRBV5-4 with TRBJ2-1, with a tentative D call TRBD1 (6 bases). Trimming removed 2 bases at V and 5 bases at J, with 11 bases between. The CDR3 runs 14 residues. Germline CDR1 is SGHNT and CDR2 is YYREEE (reference sequence). This CDR3 is CASSLQGTHNEQFF. CDR3 coding DNA: TGTGCCAGCAGCTTACAGGGAACCCACAATGAGCAGTTCTTC.

The V call is TRBV4-3, the J call TRBJ2-6, with a weak D call TRBD2 (6 bases). Germline assignment: CDR1 LGHNA and CDR2 YSLEER. Trimming removed 1 base from V and 0 bases from J, with 7 bases in between. The CDR3 sequence is 16 residues long. The CDR3 nucleotides read TGCGCCAGCAGCCAAGTCGGGGGCTCTGGGGCCAACGTCCTGACTTTC. It is translated as CASSQVGGSGANVLTF.

V and J are TRBV5-1 and TRBJ2-7, with a possible D match to TRBD1 (5 bases). CDR3 length equals 16 residues. Germline V gene lookup returns CDR1 SGHRS and CDR2 YFSETQ. Deletions cut 1 base from V and 7 bases from J, with 21 bases between. The CDR3 spells CASSLLPRQGSGEQYF. In DNA form, the CDR3 reads TGCGCCAGCAGCTTGCTCCCAAGGCAGGGAAGTGGGGAGCAGTACTTC.

This clonotype was recorded a few times. The V gene is TRBV9, the J gene TRBJ2-1; D tentatively fits TRBD1 or TRBD2 (5 bases each). CDR3 size: 15 residues. Trimming removed 0 bases from V and 4 bases from J, with 11 bases in between. In germline, CDR1 is SGDLS, CDR2 YYNGEE. CDR3 amino acids: CASSVDGAEYNEQFF. CDR3 DNA sequence: TGTGCCAGCAGCGTAGACGGGGCCGAATACAATGAGCAGTTCTTC.

The V and J genes are TRBV7-2 and TRBJ2-5, with D hard to call. Germline CDR1 is SGHTA and CDR2 is FQGNSA. V gave up 0 bases and J gave up 0 bases, with 2 bases separating them. This CDR3 is 13 amino acids long. The CDR3 DNA sequence: TGTGCCAGCAGCTTAGCCTACCAAGAGACCCAGTACTTC. As protein: CASSLAYQETQYF.

This clonotype was picked up a small number of times. The chain recombines TRBV28 with TRBJ1-6; no definite D call. The CDR3 spans 12 residues. The V gene's germline CDR1 is MDHEN and CDR2 SYDVKM. The germline V and J ends were trimmed by 10 bases and 12 bases, with 16 bases remaining between them. The CDR3 is CATTEAGKPLHF. In nucleotides, the CDR3 is TGTGCCACCACAGAAGCGGGGAAACCCCTCCACTTT. The full variable domain, in which reference TRBV28 and TRBJ1-6 provide the parts outside the CDR3, is DVKVTQSSRYLVKRTGEKVFLECVQDMDHENMFWYRQDPGLGLRLIYFSYDVKMKEKGDIPEGYSVSREKKERFSLILESASTNQTSMYLCATTEAGKPLHFGNGTRLTVT.

The chain employs TRBV12-3 or TRBV12-4 and TRBJ2-7, with D perhaps given as TRBD1 or TRBD2 (5 bases each). This CDR3 region has 13 residues. Trimming took 8 bases from V and 6 from J, leaving 17 bases between them. The CDR3 sequence: CASDRGWDGEQYF. The CDR3 coding sequence is TGTGCCAGCGATAGAGGGTGGGACGGCGAGCAGTACTTC.

This clonotype was observed a few times. This chain uses TRBV18 with TRBJ2-1; 8 bases map to TRBD1. This CDR3 spans 13 amino acids. The germline CDR1 and CDR2 sequences are KGHSH and LQKENI. The V and J ends lost 8 bases and 8 bases, in that order; junction bases with no gene match: 8. In DNA form, the CDR3 reads TGTGCCAGCACCCCGGGACAGGCCTATGAGCAGTTCTTC. It is translated as CASTPGQAYEQFF. The full variable domain, in which reference TRBV18 and TRBJ2-1 provide the parts outside the CDR3, is NAGVMQNPRHLVRRRGQEARLRCSPMKGHSHVYWYRQLPEEGLKFMVYLQKENIIDESGMPKERFSAEFPKEGPSILRIQQVVRGDSAAYFCASTPGQAYEQFFGPGTRLTVL.

This sequence joins TRBV18 and TRBJ2-2, with 11 bases that match TRBD2. Germline values: CDR1 KGHSH, CDR2 LQKENI. V lost 2 bases, J lost 2 bases, and 4 bases stayed unmatched. CDR3 length equals 17 residues. Written as DNA, the CDR3 is TGTGCCAGCTCACCATCAGGACTAGCGGGTAACACCGGGGAGCTGTTTTTT. This sequence encodes CASSPSGLAGNTGELFF.

The chain carries TRBV6-1 and TRBJ2-7; 10 bases map to TRBD1. After removal of 6 bases from V and 0 bases from J, the junction contained 11 bases not matched to a gene. The CDR3 is made up of 17 amino acids. Germline CDR1 reads MNHNS; CDR2 reads SASEGT. The CDR3 DNA sequence: TGTGCCAGCAGAAACGCCGGGACAGGGGTCAGCTCCTACGAGCAGTACTTC. Its protein product is CASRNAGTGVSSYEQYF.

CDR3 bases: TGCACCCCGGGGGCTATGACCTCCTACGAGCAGTACTTC. Its translation: CTPGAMTSYEQYF. V gene TRBV20-1 combines with J gene TRBJ2-7; D may be TRBD1 or TRBD2 (6 bases each). The CDR3 sequence is 13 residues long. Germline-derived CDR1 and CDR2 are DFQATT and SNEGSKA (reference sequence).

The chain couples TRBV11-2 to TRBJ2-1; D possibly corresponds to TRBD2 (6 bases). Per germline, CDR1 SGHAT and CDR2 FQNNGV. This CDR3 comprises 13 residues. The V end lost 1 base, the J end lost 9 bases, and 10 bases lay between the germline ends. CDR3 nucleotides: TGTGCCAGCAGCTTAGGACTGGAGGGTGAGCAGTTCTTC. Its translation: CASSLGLEGEQFF.

In its sample, this clonotype is medium-sized (0.01 to 0.1%). This sequence joins TRBV6-2 or TRBV6-3 and TRBJ2-3, with 9 bases lining up with TRBD2. V dropped 5 bases and J dropped 4; count of bases not matched to a gene: 4. Germline V gives CDR1 MNHEY, CDR2 SVGEGT. CDR3 length equals 14 residues. The CDR3 DNA reads TGTGCCAGCAGTGTAGCGGGAGAGGCAGATACGCAGTATTTT. The encoded protein is CASSVAGEADTQYF.

The chain uses TRBV11-2 and TRBJ2-7; a weak D match, TRBD1 (5 bases). The V gene lost 5 bases and the J gene lost 5 bases, with 13 bases spanning the gap. The V gene's germline CDR1 is SGHAT and CDR2 FQNNGV. This CDR3 has 13 residues. The CDR3 reads CASSRMGPNEQYF. The CDR3 nucleotides read TGTGCCAGCAGCCGAATGGGGCCCAACGAGCAGTACTTC.

This clonotype was counted a single time. The chain recombines TRBV11-2 with TRBJ2-1; D may be TRBD1 (5 bases). CDR3 length: 14 residues. Germline-derived CDR1 and CDR2 are SGHAT and FQNNGV. The V end was cut by 4 bases, the J end by 12 bases, with 19 bases between. The CDR3 DNA sequence: TGTGCCAGCAGCTCCTTCCGTAGTGGGGCGGTGCAGTTCTTC. Protein product: CASSSFRSGAVQFF.